One and the same sample provided the 30 T cell receptor beta chains below, sequenced in a study of T cells expressing NK-cell markers. TCRdb re-called the 5' RACE reads and gives one entry per CDR3 protein, without DNA. This sample's table has about 160,000 distinct CDR3 sequences. Sequenced: blood T cells: a sorted CD56 or NKG2C T cell subset, CD4+ or CD8+ T cells, or bulk PBMC T cells (not recorded which). The source is a man aged 18-75 years in good health.

This rearrangement joins TRBV11-2 to TRBJ1-2; no DNA is available, so the TRBD1 call from TCRdb remains unchecked. Germline lookup yields CDR1 SGHAT and CDR2 FQNNGV. The length of the CDR3 is 13 residues. The CDR3 protein is CASSLGGGDGYTF. The full variable domain, rest sourced from reference TRBV11-2 and TRBJ1-2, is EAGVAQSPRYKIIEKRQSVAFWCNPISGHATLYWYQQILGQGPKLLIQFQNNGVVDDSQLPKDRFSAERLKGVDSTLKIQPAKLEDSAVYLCASSLGGGDGYTFGSGTRLTVV.

V and J are TRBV29-1 and TRBJ2-7. Germline assignment: CDR1 SQVTM and CDR2 ANQGSEA. The CDR3 sequence is 15 residues long. The CDR3 reads CSVEGRAQGSYEQYF.

The V gene is TRBV27, the J gene TRBJ1-5; the TCRdb D gene call, TRBD1, has no DNA to confirm it. Germline lookup yields CDR1 MNHEY and CDR2 SMNVEV (reference sequence). This CDR3 contains 14 residues. Here the CDR3 reads CASSLSSRITPQHF.

The chain employs TRBV7-2 and TRBJ1-1. Per the germline V gene, CDR1 is SGHTA and CDR2 is FQGNSA. This CDR3 has 13 amino acids. The CDR3 sequence: CASSPLLGTEAFF.

This rearrangement joins TRBV4-1 to TRBJ2-7; TCRdb's D call, TRBD2, is unchecked because there is no DNA. Germline V lookup: CDR1 MGHRA, CDR2 YSYEKL. CDR3 length: 17 residues. The CDR3 sequence: CASSQLAGGRSSYEQYF.

The chain carries TRBV9 and TRBJ2-3; TCRdb's D gene call, TRBD2, goes unchecked for lack of DNA. The CDR3 extends over 17 amino acids. CDR1 and CDR2 from the germline V gene are SGDLS and YYNGEE. The CDR3 region is CASSGGTSGIRTDTQYF. The variable domain in full, completed from reference TRBV9 and TRBJ2-3, reads DSGVTQTPKHLITATGQRVTLRCSPRSGDLSVYWYQQSLDQGLQFLIQYYNGEERAKGNILERFSAQQFPDLHSELNLSSLELGDSALYFCASSGGTSGIRTDTQYFGPGTRLTVL.

The rearrangement links TRBV27 to TRBJ2-7; there is no DNA to check the TCRdb D call of TRBD2. The CDR3 length is 15 residues. The germline V gene encodes CDR1 MNHEY and CDR2 SMNVEV (reference sequence). CDR3 amino acids: CASSRGAGTSYEQYF.

This clonotype is classed as medium-sized by frequency. The chain carries TRBV27 and TRBJ1-5; TCRdb reports TRBD1, a call that lacks DNA to check it against. This CDR3 is built from 14 residues. CDR1 and CDR2 from the germline V gene are MNHEY and SMNVEV (reference sequence). The chain's CDR3 is CASSFASGLQPQHF.

The chain has TRBV27 and TRBJ2-3; the TCRdb D gene call, TRBD2, has no DNA to confirm it. The CDR3 covers 15 residues. Germline loops: CDR1 MNHEY, CDR2 SMNVEV (reference sequence). The CDR3: CASSFVLAGFDTQYF.

The genes are TRBV15 and TRBJ1-1. Germline values: CDR1 LNHNV, CDR2 YYDKDF (reference sequence). CDR3 length equals 13 residues. CDR3 sequence: CAARGDKNTEAFF.

The chain is built from TRBV3-1 and TRBJ2-1; absent DNA, TCRdb's TRBD1 call cannot be checked. Germline assignment: CDR1 LGHDT and CDR2 YNNKEL (reference sequence). The CDR3 is made up of 14 amino acids. CDR3 residues: CASSQPGGVHEQFF.

The chain couples TRBV2 to TRBJ2-7; checking the TCRdb D call of TRBD1 is not possible without DNA. This CDR3 is 14 amino acids long. The germline CDR1 and CDR2 sequences are SNHLY and FYNNEI. The CDR3 reads CASSATQSLYEQYF.

The chain recombines TRBV20-1 with TRBJ2-1; TCRdb picks TRBD1, but there is no DNA to check that call. CDR1 and CDR2 (germline): DFQATT, SNEGSKA (reference sequence). The CDR3 extends over 16 amino acids. The CDR3: CSARDGGQGMWNEQFF.

The chain couples TRBV13 to TRBJ2-5; there is no DNA to check the TCRdb D call of TRBD1. The CDR3 is 17 amino acids. CDR1 and CDR2 from the germline V gene are PRHDT and FYEKMQ (reference sequence). CDR3 sequence reads: CASSLGDRAGPQETQYF.

The chain couples TRBV27 to TRBJ2-1; no DNA is available, so the TRBD2 call from TCRdb remains unchecked. CDR1 and CDR2 from the germline V gene are MNHEY and SMNVEV (reference sequence). CDR3 length equals 14 residues. CDR3 residues: CASSPLPSRGEQFF.

V and J are TRBV2 and TRBJ2-3; TCRdb picks TRBD2, but there is no DNA to check that call. Germline CDR1 is SNHLY and CDR2 is FYNNEI. This CDR3 is built from 17 residues. The CDR3 here is CASSPGTSGGPIDTQYF.

J is TRBJ2-1 and V is TRBV23-1; the D call from TCRdb, TRBD1, cannot be confirmed without DNA. TRBV23-1 is annotated as an ORF whose role is uncertain. The CDR3 runs to 16 residues. The CDR3 region is CASSQSVQGARNEQFF.

V and J are TRBV6-1 and TRBJ1-1; TCRdb proposes TRBD1, but this gene call is untestable without DNA. Germline V lookup: CDR1 MNHNS, CDR2 SASEGT. This CDR3 comprises 17 residues. This CDR3 is CASSGAGAIITNTEAFF.

The gene calls are TRBV27 and TRBJ1-1; checking the TCRdb D call of TRBD1 is not possible without DNA. Germline V lookup: CDR1 MNHEY, CDR2 SMNVEV (reference sequence). The CDR3 consists of 12 residues. The CDR3 region is CASRLGATEAFF.

This rearrangement joins TRBV27 to TRBJ1-5. The CDR3 has 15 residues. Germline V gene sequence: CDR1 MNHEY, CDR2 SMNVEV (reference sequence). CDR3 residues: CASSLRVGYNQPQHF.

The chain is built from TRBV5-1 and TRBJ2-1; TCRdb returns TRBD2, unconfirmable since there is no DNA. The V gene's germline CDR1 is SGHRS and CDR2 YFSETQ. CDR3 size: 17 residues. CDR3 sequence reads: CASSLGAGGIKYNEQFF.

This chain links TRBV7-9 with TRBJ2-5; with no DNA, the TCRdb D assignment of TRBD1 cannot be verified. The V gene's germline CDR1 is SEHNR and CDR2 FQNEAQ (reference sequence). The CDR3 sequence is 14 residues long. CDR3 region: CASSGEGRQETQYF.

The J gene is TRBJ2-7, the V gene TRBV7-9; as DNA is missing, the TRBD1 call by TCRdb cannot be tested. Germline-derived CDR1 and CDR2 are SEHNR and FQNEAQ (reference sequence). The CDR3 extends over 16 amino acids. CDR3 loop: CASSSVDREVVYEQYF.

This rearrangement joins TRBV13 to TRBJ2-7. CDR3 size: 16 residues. Per the germline V gene, CDR1 is PRHDT and CDR2 is FYEKMQ (reference sequence). This CDR3 reads CASSLASEVGAYEQYF.

The chain has TRBV9 and TRBJ2-1. The germline gives CDR1 SGDLS, CDR2 YYNGEE. This CDR3 region has 17 residues. The chain's CDR3 is CASSVYGDNPNYNEQFF.

V gene TRBV27 combines with J gene TRBJ2-3; TCRdb selects TRBD2, and the lack of DNA leaves this call unchecked. CDR3 length: 17 residues. Looked up from germline, CDR1 is MNHEY and CDR2 is SMNVEV (reference sequence). The CDR3 reads CASTDGSSGLSTDTQYF.

The chain recombines TRBV28 with TRBJ2-1; TCRdb's D call of TRBD2 is untestable without DNA. The CDR3 extends over 15 amino acids. In germline, CDR1 is MDHEN, CDR2 SYDVKM. The CDR3 region is CASSWRRGGYNEQFF.

The CDR3 sequence is CATSDRGGTNTGELFF. This sequence joins TRBV24-1 and TRBJ2-2; the TCRdb call, TRBD2, lacks DNA for checking. The germline gives CDR1 KGHDR, CDR2 SFDVKD. The CDR3 totals 16 residues.

The genes are TRBV12-3 or TRBV12-4 and TRBJ1-1. The CDR3 consists of 12 residues. The CDR3 sequence is CASSFWMGEAFF.

The CDR3: CSARLGTGELFF. The chain employs TRBV29-1 and TRBJ2-2. This CDR3 has 12 amino acids. From germline, CDR1 is SQVTM and CDR2 ANQGSEA.